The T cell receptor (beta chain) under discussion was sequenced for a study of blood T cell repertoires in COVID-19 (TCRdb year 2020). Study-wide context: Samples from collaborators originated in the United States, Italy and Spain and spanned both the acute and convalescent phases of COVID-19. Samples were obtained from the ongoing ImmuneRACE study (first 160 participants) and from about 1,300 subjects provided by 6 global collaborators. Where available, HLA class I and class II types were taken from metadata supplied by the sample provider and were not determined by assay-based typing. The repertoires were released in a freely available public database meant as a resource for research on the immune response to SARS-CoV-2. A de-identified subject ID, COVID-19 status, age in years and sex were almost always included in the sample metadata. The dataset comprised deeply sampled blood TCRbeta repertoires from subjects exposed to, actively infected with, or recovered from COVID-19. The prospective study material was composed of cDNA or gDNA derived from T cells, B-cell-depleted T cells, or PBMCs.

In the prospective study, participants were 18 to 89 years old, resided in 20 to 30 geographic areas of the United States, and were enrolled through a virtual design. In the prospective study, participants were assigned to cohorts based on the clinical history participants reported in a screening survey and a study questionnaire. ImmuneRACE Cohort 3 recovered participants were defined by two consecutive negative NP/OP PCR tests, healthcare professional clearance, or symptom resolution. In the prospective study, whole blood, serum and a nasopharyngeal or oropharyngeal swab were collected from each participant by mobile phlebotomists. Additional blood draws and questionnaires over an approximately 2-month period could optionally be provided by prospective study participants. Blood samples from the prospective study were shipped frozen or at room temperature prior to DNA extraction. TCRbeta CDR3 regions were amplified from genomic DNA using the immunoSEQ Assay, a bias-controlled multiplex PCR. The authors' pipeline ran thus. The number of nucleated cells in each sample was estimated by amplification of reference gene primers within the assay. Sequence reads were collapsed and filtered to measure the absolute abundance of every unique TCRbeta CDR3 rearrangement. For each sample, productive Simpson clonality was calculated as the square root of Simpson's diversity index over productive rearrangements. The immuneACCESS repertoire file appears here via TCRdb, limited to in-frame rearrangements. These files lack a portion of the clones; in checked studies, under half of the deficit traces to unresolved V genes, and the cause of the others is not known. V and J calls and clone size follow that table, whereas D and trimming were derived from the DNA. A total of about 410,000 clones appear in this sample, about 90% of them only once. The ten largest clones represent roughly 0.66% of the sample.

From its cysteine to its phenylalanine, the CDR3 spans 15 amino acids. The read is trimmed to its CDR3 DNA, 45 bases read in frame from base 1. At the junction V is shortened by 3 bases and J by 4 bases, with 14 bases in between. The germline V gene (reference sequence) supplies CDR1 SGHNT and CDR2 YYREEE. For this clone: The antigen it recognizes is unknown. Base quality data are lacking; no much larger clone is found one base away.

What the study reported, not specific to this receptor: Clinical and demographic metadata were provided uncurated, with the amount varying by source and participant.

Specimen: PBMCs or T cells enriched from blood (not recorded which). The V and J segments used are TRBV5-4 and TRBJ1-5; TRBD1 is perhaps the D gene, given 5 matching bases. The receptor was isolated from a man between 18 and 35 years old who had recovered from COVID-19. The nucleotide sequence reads TGTGCCAGCAGCTCCGGGGGAAAGGGTAATCAGCCCCAGCATTTT. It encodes CASSSGGKGNQPQHF.